These 11 T cell receptor beta chains originate from one sample sequenced in a study of cytomegalovirus exposure and HLA in healthy donors. PCR involved 60 Vbeta and 13 Jbeta primers. Some clones are missing from TCRdb's copy, which holds only in-frame ones; the method was immunoSEQ multiplex PCR. The sample includes 60,000 or so clones, about 75% of them seen just once. Sequencing was carried out using PBMCs. Receptor source: a woman between 40 and 55 years old in good health and CMV-seropositive.

This clone was seen only a few times. This rearrangement joins TRBV25-1 to TRBJ1-4; 7 nucleotides agree with TRBD1. The germline CDR1 and CDR2 sequences are MGHDK and SYGVNS. The CDR3 runs 16 residues. The ends lost 2 bases at V and 8 bases at J; junction bases unmatched: 11. The CDR3, as DNA: TGTGCCAGCAGTGAAGGGGCTTCAGGGGGTGAGGAAAAACTGTTTTTT. Protein product: CASSEGASGGEEKLFF.

This clone has a single count. The genes are TRBV5-1 and TRBJ2-1; the match to TRBD1 covers 9 bases. The CDR3 runs 21 residues. V was pared by 4 bases and J by 0 bases, with 20 bases of the junction left unmatched. Germline V gene sequence: CDR1 SGHRS, CDR2 YFSETQ. The CDR3 protein is CASSLSPLRQGVPSSYNEQFF. The CDR3 nucleotides are TGCGCCAGCAGCCTGTCCCCCCTACGACAGGGGGTTCCAAGCTCCTACAATGAGCAGTTCTTC.

V usage is TRBV5-1 and J usage is TRBJ2-6, with TRBD2 as a possible D gene (6 bases). V gave up 4 bases and J gave up 2 bases, with 10 bases separating them. Germline CDR1 SGHRS, CDR2 YFSETQ. This CDR3 is 15 amino acids long. The CDR3 nucleotides read TGCGCCAGCAGCGGCGGGATACCTGGGGCCAACGTCCTGACTTTC. Encoded protein: CASSGGIPGANVLTF.

The chain carries TRBV28 and TRBJ2-4, with D uncertain. V lost 2 bases and J lost 5, with 7 bases in between. CDR1 is MDHEN and CDR2 is SYDVKM in the germline V gene. The CDR3 consists of 13 residues. As DNA, the CDR3 is TGTGCCAGCAGTTTAGTAGCAGAAAACATTCAGTACTTC. This codes for CASSLVAENIQYF.

The chain links TRBV19 to TRBJ2-7; 7 bases are shared with TRBD1. V lost 8 bases and J lost 1; bases outside the gene matches: 5. The CDR3 totals 13 residues. Germline V lookup: CDR1 LNHDA, CDR2 SQIVND (reference sequence). The CDR3 DNA is TGTGCCAGTGGGGACAGATATTCCTACGAGCAGTACTTC. Translation gives CASGDRYSYEQYF.

This CDR3 reads CASSGRTDGTEAFF. In DNA form, the CDR3 reads TGTGCCAGCAGCGGACGGACAGATGGAACTGAAGCTTTCTTT. The chain couples TRBV7-6 to TRBJ1-1; D perhaps matches TRBD1 (6 bases). This CDR3 is 14 amino acids long. Trimming took off 5 bases at V and 5 bases at J, with 15 bases between the two ends. The germline V gene encodes CDR1 SGHVS and CDR2 FNYEAQ.

The rearrangement links TRBV4-2 to TRBJ1-2; no reliable D call. V lost 3 bases, J lost 4 bases, and 6 bases lay in between. There are 12 residues in the CDR3. CDR1 is LGHNA and CDR2 is YNFKEQ in the germline V gene. CDR3: CASSQEAYGYTF. For the CDR3, the DNA is TGTGCCAGCAGCCAGGAGGCCTATGGCTACACCTTC.

The rearrangement joins TRBV6-1 to TRBJ1-2; D not certain. Germline CDR1 is MNHNS and CDR2 is SASEGT. The CDR3 loop spans 14 amino acids. The germline V and J ends were trimmed by 7 bases and 4 bases, with 16 bases remaining between them. The CDR3 coding sequence is TGTGCCAGCATACCGAGGGCGGACGTCTATGGCTACACCTTC. Its protein is CASIPRADVYGYTF.

V gene TRBV9 combines with J gene TRBJ2-2, with TRBD2 matching over 8 bases. Germline CDR1 is SGDLS and CDR2 is YYNGEE. Unmatched junction bases numbered 10, after V lost 0 bases and J lost 6 bases. This CDR3 has 17 amino acids. In nucleotides, the CDR3 is TGTGCCAGCAGCGTAGCGCTAGCGGGTGCGGCTGCCGGGGAGCTGTTTTTT. This codes for CASSVALAGAAAGELFF.

The V call is TRBV10-3, the J call TRBJ2-3; 7 bases line up with TRBD2. The CDR3 consists of 17 residues. Germline lookup yields CDR1 ENHRY and CDR2 SYGVKD. Unmatched junction bases numbered 13, after V lost 6 bases and J lost 1 base. The CDR3 loop reads CAIRVVGAGRRTDTQYF. CDR3 bases: TGTGCCATCAGGGTTGTCGGAGCGGGGCGACGCACAGATACGCAGTATTTT.

This clone was seen more than once but under ten times. The V gene is TRBV6-5, the J gene TRBJ1-1, with D possibly being TRBD1 (6 bases). From germline, CDR1 is MNHEY and CDR2 SVGAGI. The length of the CDR3 is 13 residues. Trimming cost V 10 bases and J 5 bases, with 17 bases left between them. Here the CDR3 DNA reads TGTGCCACCATTTCCGGAAGGGGGACTGAAGCTTTCTTT. It translates to CATISGRGTEAFF.